These 7 T cell receptor beta chains were all obtained from the same sample, sequenced in a study of cytomegalovirus exposure and HLA in healthy donors. Libraries were prepared by immunoSEQ multiplex PCR; TCRdb keeps only in-frame clonotypes and omits some of them. This sample has roughly 250,000 clones, with approximately 84% found just once. The sample was PBMCs. These receptors all stem from a woman aged 25 to 39 in good health and CMV-seropositive.

As concerns this clone: One junction end does not reproduce the germline sequence, and a read error may be involved. The J gene is TRBJ2-1, the V gene TRBV7-7, with 13 bases lining up with TRBD2. Germline CDR1 SSHAT, CDR2 FNYEAQ (reference sequence). There are 15 residues in the CDR3. The CDR3 sequence is CASSGLAGAYNEQFF. CDR3 sequence (DNA): TGTGCTAGCAGCGGACTAGCGGGAGCCTACAATGAGCAGTTCTTC.

The genes are TRBV6-1 and TRBJ1-4; possibly TRBD1 for D (6 bases). V lost 2 bases to trimming and J lost 13 bases, with 17 bases between them. The CDR3 sequence is 14 residues long. Germline CDR1 MNHNS, CDR2 SASEGT. The CDR3 is CASSESLLQGRLFF. DNA for the CDR3: TGTGCCAGCAGTGAATCTCTTCTACAGGGTCGACTGTTTTTT.

The CDR3 nucleotides read TGTGCCAGCAGCTCACGACAGGGGGCCACTGAAGCTTTCTTT. This encodes CASSSRQGATEAFF. The chain carries TRBV7-6 and TRBJ1-1, with 10 positions matching TRBD1. The CDR3 sequence is 14 residues long. Germline V lookup: CDR1 SGHVS, CDR2 FNYEAQ. Trimming took 4 bases from V and 4 from J; bases not matched to a gene: 3.

The V call is TRBV5-6, the J call TRBJ2-1; TRBD1 aligns across 7 bases. Germline V gives CDR1 SGHDT, CDR2 YYEEEE. Trimming cost V 0 bases and J 6 bases; bases outside gene matches: 0. The CDR3 length is 13 residues. For the CDR3, the DNA is TGTGCCAGCAGCTTGGAGGGGGCCAATGAGCAGTTCTTC. Translated: CASSLEGANEQFF.

The rearrangement joins TRBV2 to TRBJ2-5; 15 bases agree with TRBD2. CDR3 size: 14 residues. The V and J ends lost 7 bases and 8 bases, in that order; junction bases with no gene match: 5. The germline V gene encodes CDR1 SNHLY and CDR2 FYNNEI. The CDR3, as DNA: TGTGCCAGCACCGAGGGACTAGCGGGAGGCACCCAGTACTTC. This encodes CASTEGLAGGTQYF.

V and J are TRBV19 and TRBJ2-7; 9 nucleotides match TRBD2. V dropped 6 bases and J dropped 3; count of bases not matched to a gene: 12. Germline CDR1 reads LNHDA; CDR2 reads SQIVND (reference sequence). The CDR3 extends over 16 amino acids. The DNA of the CDR3 is TGTGCCAGTAGGTCGGCGGGAGGGCCTGTTGACTACGAGCAGTACTTC. It specifies CASRSAGGPVDYEQYF.

The chain carries TRBV5-1 and TRBJ2-7; TRBD1 aligns across 8 bases. V was clipped by 0 bases and J by 4 bases; unmatched bases: 9. Germline CDR1 and CDR2: SGHRS and YFSETQ. This CDR3 is built from 16 residues. The CDR3 here is CASSLAEVTGAYEQYF. The CDR3 coding sequence is TGCGCCAGCAGCTTGGCCGAGGTGACAGGGGCTTACGAGCAGTACTTC.